Sequencing of this TCR beta chain was carried out in a study of cytomegalovirus exposure and HLA in healthy donors. Study-wide results and limits: TCR beta sequences numbering around 15,000 were associated with HLA alleles at 0.05 false discovery rate in a later analysis. In all likelihood, a cluster of highly shared sequence variants was a sequencing artifact. For TCR beta chains, V- and J-gene trimming was later linked to a missense DCLRE1C variant. In a later analysis, HLA-C alleles had the fewest associated TCRs, DRB1 alleles the most.

The PCR was carried out with 60 Vbeta primers and 13 Jbeta primers. Sequencing used immunoSEQ multiplex PCR; TCRdb keeps in-frame clones, though not all of them. This sample has 150,000 to 200,000 clones, with about four fifths found just once. The CDR3 totals 14 residues. Germline V lookup: CDR1 MNHNY, CDR2 SVGAGI (reference sequence). With 6 bases removed from V and 1 base from J, the gap between germline ends came to 10 bases. Note on this clone: No antigen is known for it.

The genes are TRBV6-6 and TRBJ1-3; D unclear. The TCR comes from a woman aged 40 to 49 in good health and CMV-seronegative. Sequenced sample: PBMCs. Here the CDR3 reads CASRSEVSGNTIYF. In DNA form, the CDR3 reads TGTGCCAGCAGATCAGAGGTATCTGGAAACACCATATATTTT.